What follows are 5 T cell receptor beta chains derived from one specimen sequenced in a study of CD8 T cells in ankylosing spondylitis. TCRdb ran MiXCR on the 5' RACE reads and lists one entry per CDR3 protein. The table includes around 90,000 distinct CDR3 sequences, 27% detected once. Material: blood, either unsorted or a sorted T cell fraction (not recorded which). These receptor sequences come from a male donor with ankylosing spondylitis or in good health (not recorded which).

CDR3 protein: CASIWDRGPTEAFF. The CDR3 DNA reads as TGTGCCAGCATCTGGGACAGGGGGCCGACTGAAGCTTTCTTT. The chain recombines TRBV2 with TRBJ1-1; 12 bases line up with TRBD1. CDR1 is SNHLY and CDR2 is FYNNEI in the germline V gene. The CDR3 loop spans 14 amino acids. J was trimmed by 5 bases and V by 7 bases; bases with no gene match: 5.

This clonotype was detected a few times. This chain joins TRBV20-1 and TRBJ2-1; tentatively, D is TRBD1 (5 bases). With 5 bases removed from V and 2 bases from J, the gap between germline ends came to 13 bases. Germline V lookup: CDR1 DFQATT, CDR2 SNEGSKA (reference sequence). This CDR3 spans 14 amino acids. In DNA form, the CDR3 reads TGCAGTGCTGCTCAGGGTTCCACCTACAATGAGCAGTTCTTC. Protein product: CSAAQGSTYNEQFF.

The chain uses TRBV5-5 and TRBJ1-1; no clear D gene. Per germline, CDR1 SGHKS and CDR2 YYEKEE (reference sequence). Trimming took off 5 bases at V and 8 bases at J, with 16 bases between the two ends. CDR3 length: 13 residues. The CDR3 sequence: CASSTLKVREAFF. The CDR3 coding sequence is TGTGCCAGCAGTACCCTTAAGGTCAGGGAAGCTTTCTTT.

The V gene is TRBV11-2, the J gene TRBJ2-7; D is tentatively TRBD1 or TRBD2 (6 bases each). Per the germline V gene, CDR1 is SGHAT and CDR2 is FQNNGV. The CDR3 length is 17 residues. Trimming left V 5 bases short and J 5 bases short, with 25 bases between. CDR3 residues: CASSPSGGRGPLDEQYF. Here the CDR3 DNA reads TGTGCCAGCAGCCCTTCGGGCGGTCGGGGGCCTCTTGACGAGCAGTACTTC.

This clonotype was counted many times. This sequence joins TRBV20-1 and TRBJ2-1; TRBD2 is a possible D gene (5 bases). V was cut by 6 bases and J by 3 bases, with 15 bases left in between. This CDR3 contains 14 residues. The germline gives CDR1 DFQATT, CDR2 SNEGSKA (reference sequence). The CDR3 loop reads CSATRSGDYNEQFF. CDR3 DNA sequence: TGCAGTGCCACTAGGAGTGGCGACTACAATGAGCAGTTCTTC.